The 3 T cell receptor beta chains below all came from one sample that was sequenced in a study of blood T cell repertoires in COVID-19. Assay used: immunoSEQ multiplex PCR; TCRdb lists only in-frame clones, some missing. Of around 68,000 clones in the sample, 80% to 95% are singletons; the top ten hold approximately 2.9%. Sample: peripheral blood. These receptors came from a man aged 65 to 79 with active COVID-19.

The chain carries TRBV6-5 and TRBJ2-7; D possibly corresponds to TRBD2 (7 bases). The V gene's germline CDR1 is MNHEY and CDR2 SVGAGI. Trimming removed 10 bases from V and 9 bases from J, with 28 bases in between. The CDR3 covers 15 residues. The CDR3 protein is CATLTFTGGQGRQYF. Written as DNA, the CDR3 is TGTGCCACCCTTACATTTACGGGGGGCCAGGGACGGCAGTACTTC.

This clone has a handful of counts. The V gene is TRBV5-1, the J gene TRBJ1-6; tentatively, D is TRBD1 (6 bases). Deletions cut 0 bases from V and 8 bases from J, with 15 bases between. The CDR3 runs to 16 residues. The germline V gene has CDR1 SGHRS and CDR2 YFSETQ. This CDR3 is CASSLATGSMDSPLHF. Written as DNA, the CDR3 is TGCGCCAGCAGCTTGGCTACAGGGTCGATGGATTCACCCCTCCACTTT.

The V and J genes are TRBV19 and TRBJ1-4; unclear D gene. The ends were cut back, 4 bases at V and 4 bases at J, with 10 bases in the middle. The CDR3 is 14 amino acids. Germline loops: CDR1 LNHDA, CDR2 SQIVND (reference sequence). The CDR3: CASSTGLINEKLFF. The CDR3 region has the DNA TGTGCCAGTAGTACCGGACTGATTAATGAAAAACTGTTTTTT.